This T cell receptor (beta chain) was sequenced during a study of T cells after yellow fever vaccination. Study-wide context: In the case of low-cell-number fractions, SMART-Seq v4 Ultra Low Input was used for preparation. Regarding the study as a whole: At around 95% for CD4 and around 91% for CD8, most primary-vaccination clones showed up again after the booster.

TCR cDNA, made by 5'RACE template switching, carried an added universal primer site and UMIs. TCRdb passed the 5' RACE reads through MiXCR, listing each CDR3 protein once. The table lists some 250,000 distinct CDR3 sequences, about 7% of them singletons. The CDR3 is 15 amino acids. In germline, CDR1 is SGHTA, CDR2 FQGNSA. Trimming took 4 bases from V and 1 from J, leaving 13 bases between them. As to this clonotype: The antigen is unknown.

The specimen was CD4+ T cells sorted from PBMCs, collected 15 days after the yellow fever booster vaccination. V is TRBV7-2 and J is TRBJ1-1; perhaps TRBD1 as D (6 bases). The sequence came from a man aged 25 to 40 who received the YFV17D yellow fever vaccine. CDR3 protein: CASSSRPTGNTEAFF. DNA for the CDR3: TGTGCCAGCAGCTCGCGCCCGACAGGGAACACTGAAGCTTTCTTT.